Sequencing of this T cell receptor (beta chain) was carried out in a study of blood T cells in healthy people across ages. General study points: Reliance upon unsorted PBMCs precluded definitive naive versus antigen-experienced comparison.

The sample holds many counts of this clonotype. Its specificity is not known. It was with a sample-barcoded 5' primer and a J-beta primer mix that a second PCR of about 6 to 12 cycles was run. Any given sample supplied a minimum of 2.5 million CDR3-containing paired-end reads. TCRdb reprocessed the 5' RACE reads with MiXCR, giving one entry per CDR3 protein. The sample lists 590,000 or so distinct CDR3 sequences, approximately 30% occurring once. Per the germline V gene, CDR1 is LGHNA and CDR2 is YNFKEQ. Deletions cut 1 base from V and 4 bases from J, with 10 bases between. This CDR3 has 14 amino acids.

The sequence derives from an elderly woman in good health. The material sequenced was blood. The rearrangement joins TRBV4-2 to TRBJ1-2; D is possibly TRBD1 (6 bases). This CDR3 is CASSQAGESYGYTF. CDR3 sequence (DNA): TGTGCCAGCAGCCAAGCAGGGGAGAGCTATGGCTACACCTTC.